The 5 T cell receptor beta chains below all came from one sample that was sequenced in a study of T cell responses to AZD1222 COVID-19 vaccine. Method: immunoSEQ multiplex PCR; TCRdb's copy keeps in-frame clones and lacks some. The sample has over 150,000 clones, approximately 90% seen once. Sequencing was performed on peripheral blood, taken on day 0 of AZD1222 vaccination. The receptors come from an adult in good health.

J is TRBJ1-1 and V is TRBV2, with TRBD1 matching 9 bases. Losses at the gene ends were 6 bases for V and 0 bases for J; bases not matched to a gene: 8. The CDR3 covers 16 residues. Per germline, CDR1 SNHLY and CDR2 FYNNEI. CDR3 protein: CASRGQGTLMNTEAFF. As DNA, the CDR3 is TGTGCCAGCAGGGGACAGGGAACGCTCATGAACACTGAAGCTTTCTTT.

Note on this clone: The same CDR3 arises from other DNA sequences in this sample as well. V usage is TRBV6-4 and J usage is TRBJ2-3; 7 bases line up with TRBD2. This CDR3 comprises 15 residues. CDR1 MRHNA and CDR2 SNTAGT come from the germline V gene. V lost 0 bases to trimming and J lost 1 base; unmatched junction nucleotides: 1. The CDR3 DNA reads TGTGCCAGCAGTGACTCGAGCGGGGGCACAGATACGCAGTATTTT. This gives the protein CASSDSSGGTDTQYF.

This chain joins TRBV27 and TRBJ1-1; perhaps TRBD1 as D (6 bases). This CDR3 region has 13 residues. Germline V CDR1 and CDR2: MNHEY, SMNVEV (reference sequence). The V gene lost 9 bases and the J gene lost 3 bases, with 14 bases spanning the gap. CDR3 nucleotides: TGTGCCAGTAAAGGCTGGACAGACACTGAAGCTTTCTTT. It translates to CASKGWTDTEAFF.

The V call is TRBV12-5, the J call TRBJ1-1; D is ambiguous. The V gene lost 2 bases and the J gene lost 1 base, with 8 bases spanning the gap. CDR1 and CDR2 from the germline V gene are LGHNT and FRNRAP. The CDR3 totals 14 residues. CDR3: CASGLPPSNTEAFF. In nucleotides, the CDR3 is TGTGCTAGTGGTTTGCCTCCCTCGAACACTGAAGCTTTCTTT.

The V call is TRBV5-1, the J call TRBJ2-7; TRBD1 aligns across 11 bases. Trimming took 6 bases from V and 6 from J; bases not matched to a gene: 8. Germline V gene lookup returns CDR1 SGHRS and CDR2 YFSETQ. The CDR3 consists of 14 residues. CDR3 loop: CASIGPGTGGEQYF. The CDR3 nucleotides are TGCGCCAGCATAGGCCCCGGGACAGGGGGCGAGCAGTACTTC.